This T cell receptor (beta chain) is from a study of T cells in Graves' hyperthyroidism and ophthalmopathy. Diagnosis of hyperthyroidism was new in patients aged 18 to 65, and its duration was under 2 months. The PBMCs were taken from about 9.7 ml of fresh peripheral blood. Regions amplified from RNA transcripts were the TCR beta CDR3 regions. An initial round of RT-PCR targeting the TCR CDR3 relied on the HTBI primer set. TCRdb re-analysed the multiplex PCR reads in MiXCR, keeping a single row per CDR3 protein. The table has roughly 720,000 distinct CDR3 sequences, around a sixth seen once. Trimming left V 5 bases short and J 1 base short, with 11 bases between. This CDR3 has 14 residues. From germline, CDR1 is SGHRS and CDR2 YFSETQ. This clonotype came up a few times.

The chain carries TRBV5-1 and TRBJ2-3; tentative D call: TRBD1 (5 bases). This TCR came from a man aged 50 or older with Graves' hyperthyroidism. Input material: blood. The chain's CDR3 is CASRDPRGTDTQYF. CDR3 sequence (DNA): TGCGCCAGCAGGGACCCCAGGGGCACAGATACGCAGTATTTT.